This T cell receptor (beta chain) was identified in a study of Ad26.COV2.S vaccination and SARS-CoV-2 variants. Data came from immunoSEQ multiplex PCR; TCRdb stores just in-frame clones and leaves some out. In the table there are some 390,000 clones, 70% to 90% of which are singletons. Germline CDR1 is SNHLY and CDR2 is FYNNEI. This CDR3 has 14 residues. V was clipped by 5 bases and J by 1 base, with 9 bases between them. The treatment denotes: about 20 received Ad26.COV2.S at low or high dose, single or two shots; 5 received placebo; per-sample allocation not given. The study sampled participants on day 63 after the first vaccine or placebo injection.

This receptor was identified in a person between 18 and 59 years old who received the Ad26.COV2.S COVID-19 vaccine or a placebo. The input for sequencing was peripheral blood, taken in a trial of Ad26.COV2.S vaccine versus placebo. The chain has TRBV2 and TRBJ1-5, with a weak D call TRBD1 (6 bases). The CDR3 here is CASSYRVSNQPQHF. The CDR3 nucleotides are TGTGCCAGCAGTTACAGGGTCAGCAATCAGCCCCAGCATTTT.